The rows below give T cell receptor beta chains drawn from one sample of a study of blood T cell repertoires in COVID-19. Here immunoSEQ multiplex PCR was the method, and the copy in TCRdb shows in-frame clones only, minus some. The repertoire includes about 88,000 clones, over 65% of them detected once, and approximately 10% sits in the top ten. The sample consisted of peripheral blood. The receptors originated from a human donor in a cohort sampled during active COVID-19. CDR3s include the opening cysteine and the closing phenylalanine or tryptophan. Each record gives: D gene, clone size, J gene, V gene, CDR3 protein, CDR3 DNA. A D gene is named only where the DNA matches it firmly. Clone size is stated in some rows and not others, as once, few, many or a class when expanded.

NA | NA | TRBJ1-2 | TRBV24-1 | CAPQRVFYGYTF | TGTGCCCCCCAGAGGGTATTTTATGGCTACACCTTC
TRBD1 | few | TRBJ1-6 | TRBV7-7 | CASSLEAPAPPGTGVSPLHF | TGTGCTAGCAGCTTAGAAGCGCCTGCCCCCCCCGGGACAGGGGTTTCACCCCTCCACTTT
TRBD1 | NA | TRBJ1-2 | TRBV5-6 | CASSSTGAGYGYTF | TGTGCCAGCAGCTCAACAGGGGCGGGCTATGGCTACACCTTC
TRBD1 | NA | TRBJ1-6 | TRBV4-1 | CASSQGQGYNSPLHF | TGCGCCAGCAGCCAGGGACAGGGCTATAATTCACCCCTCCACTTT
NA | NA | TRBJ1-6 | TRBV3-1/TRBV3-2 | CASSQDRGSYSPLHF | TGTGCCAGCAGCCAAGACAGAGGAAGCTATTCACCCCTCCACTTT
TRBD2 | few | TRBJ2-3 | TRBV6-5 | CASRGLGTDTQYF | TGTGCCAGCAGGGGACTAGGAACAGATACGCAGTATTTT
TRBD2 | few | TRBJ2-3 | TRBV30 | CAWRLTGGPSTDTQYF | TGTGCCTGGAGGTTAACGGGAGGTCCTAGCACAGATACGCAGTATTTT
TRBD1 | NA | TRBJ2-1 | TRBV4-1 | CASSQEHRGSYNEQFF | TGCGCCAGCAGCCAAGAACACAGGGGGTCCTACAATGAGCAGTTCTTC
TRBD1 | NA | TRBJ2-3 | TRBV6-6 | CASSGPGQRGTDTQYF | TGTGCCAGCAGTGGGCCGGGACAGAGAGGCACAGATACGCAGTATTTT
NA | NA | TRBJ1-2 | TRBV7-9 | CASSSSEGYGYTF | TGTGCCAGCAGCTCCTCGGAGGGCTATGGCTACACCTTC
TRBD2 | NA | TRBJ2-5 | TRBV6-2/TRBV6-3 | CASSYPGLAAETQYF | TGTGCCAGCAGTTACCCGGGACTAGCTGCAGAGACCCAGTACTTC
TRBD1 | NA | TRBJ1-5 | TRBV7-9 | CASSLEGGRQPQHF | TGTGCCAGCAGCTTAGAAGGGGGCCGGCAGCCCCAGCATTTT
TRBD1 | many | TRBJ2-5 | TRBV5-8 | CASSLLTGYQETQYF | TGTGCCAGCAGCTTGTTGACAGGGTACCAAGAGACCCAGTACTTC
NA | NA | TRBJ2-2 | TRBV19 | CASNRQGPNTGELFF | TGTGCCAGTAACCGGCAGGGTCCGAACACCGGGGAGCTGTTTTTT
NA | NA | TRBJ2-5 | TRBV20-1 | CSASGSSGSQETQYF | TGCAGTGCTAGTGGGTCGAGTGGGAGCCAAGAGACCCAGTACTTC
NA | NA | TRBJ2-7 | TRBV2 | CASSEEMGGLFSYEQYF | TGTGCCAGCAGTGAAGAGATGGGGGGGCTATTCTCCTACGAGCAGTACTTC
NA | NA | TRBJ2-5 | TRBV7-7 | CASSLGTGIQETQYF | TGTGCTAGCAGCTTAGGTACGGGGATTCAAGAGACCCAGTACTTC
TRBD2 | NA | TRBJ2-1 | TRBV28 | CASGDGGGSTYNEQFF | TGTGCCAGTGGCGATGGCGGGGGTTCAACCTACAATGAGCAGTTCTTC
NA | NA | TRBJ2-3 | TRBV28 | CASRPTTDTQYF | TGTGCCAGCAGACCAACCACTGATACGCAGTATTTT
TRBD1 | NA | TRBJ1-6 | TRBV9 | CASSPGDRGRSPLHF | TGTGCCAGCAGCCCGGGGGACAGGGGGAGGTCACCCCTCCACTTT
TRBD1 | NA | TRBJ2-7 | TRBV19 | CASSLGGQVAYEQYF | TGTGCCAGTAGTCTCGGGGGACAGGTCGCCTACGAGCAGTACTTC
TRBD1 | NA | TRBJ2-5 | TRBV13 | CASSPRTGGETQYF | TGTGCCAGCAGCCCAAGGACAGGAGGAGAGACCCAGTACTTC
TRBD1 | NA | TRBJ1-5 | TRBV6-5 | CASSPGTGFNQPQHF | TGTGCCAGCAGTCCCGGGACAGGCTTCAATCAGCCCCAGCATTTT
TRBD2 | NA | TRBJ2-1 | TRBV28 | CASSERELYNEQFF | TGTGCCAGCAGCGAGCGGGAGTTATACAATGAGCAGTTCTTC
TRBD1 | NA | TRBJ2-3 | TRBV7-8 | CASSLDRGLADTQYF | TGTGCCAGCAGCTTAGACAGGGGGCTTGCAGATACGCAGTATTTT
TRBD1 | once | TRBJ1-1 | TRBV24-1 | CATSERGDRGAFF | TGTGCCACCAGTGAGAGGGGGGACAGGGGTGCTTTCTTT
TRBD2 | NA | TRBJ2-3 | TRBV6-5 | CASRQAGEGTDTQYF | TGTGCCAGCAGACAAGCGGGGGAGGGCACAGATACGCAGTATTTT
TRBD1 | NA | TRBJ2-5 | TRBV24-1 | CATSDPTGGERETQYF | TGTGCCACCAGTGATCCTACAGGGGGCGAGAGGGAGACCCAGTACTTC
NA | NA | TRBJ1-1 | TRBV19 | CASSIQGHEAFF | TGTGCCAGTAGTATACAGGGACACGAAGCTTTCTTT
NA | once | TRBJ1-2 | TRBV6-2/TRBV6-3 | CASSYVGEGYTF | TGTGCCAGCAGTTACGTGGGAGAGGGCTACACCTTC
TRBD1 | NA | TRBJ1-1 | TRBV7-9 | CASSLRQGGTEAFF | TGTGCCAGCAGCTTAAGACAGGGGGGCACTGAAGCTTTCTTT
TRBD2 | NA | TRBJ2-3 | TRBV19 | CASTAPGTSGGTDTQYF | TGTGCCAGTACCGCCCCAGGGACTAGCGGGGGCACAGATACGCAGTATTTT
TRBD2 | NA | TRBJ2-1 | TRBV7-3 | CASSLASGGSYNEQFF | TGTGCCAGCAGCTTAGCTAGCGGGGGATCCTACAATGAGCAGTTCTTC
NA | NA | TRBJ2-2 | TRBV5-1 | CASSLLRPGDTGELFF | TGCGCCAGCAGCTTGCTCCGACCCGGGGACACCGGGGAGCTGTTTTTT
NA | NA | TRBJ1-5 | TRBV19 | CASSLGGGNNQPQHF | TGTGCCAGTAGTCTCGGGGGGGGCAACAATCAGCCCCAGCATTTT